Listed below are T cell receptor beta chains from one sample, sequenced in a study of T cell repertoires in cytomegalovirus infection. TCRdb reprocessed the reads with MiXCR, giving one entry per CDR3 protein. Of about 400,000 distinct CDR3 sequences listed, about 35% are singletons. No cognate antigen is known for these TCRs. The source material was cultured PBMCs, sampled from culture after CMV antigen stimulation. Receptors were obtained from a human donor in good health (CMV status not recorded). Some clones in this sample may be carry-over from other donors' samples. The CDR3 runs from the conserved cysteine through the conserved F or W. D genes are given only for firm matches. Not every row has a clone size; where given, it reads once, few, many or a size class.

D gene: -; V gene: TRBV7-9; clone size: -; J gene: TRBJ2-1; CDR3 DNA: TGTGCCAGCAGTTCGCCGAGGGACAATGAGCAGTTCTTC; CDR3 protein: CASSSPRDNEQFF
D gene: -; V gene: TRBV10-3; clone size: -; J gene: TRBJ1-3; CDR3 DNA: TGTGCCATCAGATCTGACAGCCTTGGAAACACCATATATTTT; CDR3 protein: CAIRSDSLGNTIYF
D gene: TRBD2; V gene: TRBV3-1; clone size: many; J gene: TRBJ2-3; CDR3 DNA: TGTGCCAGCAGCCAAAGGACTAGCGGGATTTACACAGATACGCAGTATTTT; CDR3 protein: CASSQRTSGIYTDTQYF
D gene: TRBD2; V gene: TRBV6-2/TRBV6-3; clone size: -; J gene: TRBJ2-7; CDR3 DNA: TGTGCCAGCAGCCAATCCGGGACTAGCGGCGAGCAGTACTTC; CDR3 protein: CASSQSGTSGEQYF
D gene: -; V gene: TRBV7-8; clone size: -; J gene: TRBJ2-3; CDR3 DNA: TGTGCCAGCAGCTTAGTCTCGGGGAACACAGATACGCAGTATTTT; CDR3 protein: CASSLVSGNTDTQYF
D gene: TRBD1; V gene: TRBV27; clone size: -; J gene: TRBJ2-1; CDR3 DNA: TGTGCCAGCTCCAGGGGCCGGACAGGCACCTACAATGAGCAGTTCTTC; CDR3 protein: CASSRGRTGTYNEQFF
D gene: -; V gene: TRBV4-1; clone size: -; J gene: TRBJ1-5; CDR3 DNA: TGCGCCAGCAGCCATGGGGAACAGACCCTCTATAGCAATCAGCCCCAGCATTTT; CDR3 protein: CASSHGEQTLYSNQPQHF
D gene: -; V gene: TRBV29-1; clone size: few; J gene: TRBJ1-2; CDR3 DNA: TGCAGCGTCGAAACGGGACGCCGGTGGGGCTACACCTTC; CDR3 protein: CSVETGRRWGYTF
D gene: TRBD2; V gene: TRBV6-6; clone size: -; J gene: TRBJ2-3; CDR3 DNA: TGTGCCAGCGTGTGGGCTAGCGGGAGCACAGATACGCAGTATTTT; CDR3 protein: CASVWASGSTDTQYF
D gene: TRBD1; V gene: TRBV20-1; clone size: -; J gene: TRBJ1-1; CDR3 DNA: TGCAGTGCTAATGGACAGGGGGGAACTGAAGCTTTCTTT; CDR3 protein: CSANGQGGTEAFF
D gene: -; V gene: TRBV7-2; clone size: few; J gene: TRBJ2-5; CDR3 DNA: TGTGCCAGCAGCCGAATGGCCAGGGGAGAGACCCAGTACTTC; CDR3 protein: CASSRMARGETQYF
D gene: -; V gene: TRBV18; clone size: -; J gene: TRBJ2-2; CDR3 DNA: TGTGCCAGCTCACCCCCCAGCGGAGGGACCGGGGAGCTGTTTTTT; CDR3 protein: CASSPPSGGTGELFF
D gene: TRBD1; V gene: TRBV4-1; clone size: -; J gene: TRBJ1-6; CDR3 DNA: TGCGCCAGCAGCCAAGATGGGACAGGAGATAATTCACCCCTCCACTTT; CDR3 protein: CASSQDGTGDNSPLHF
D gene: -; V gene: TRBV6-5; clone size: -; J gene: TRBJ1-5; CDR3 DNA: TGTGCCACCAGCTCCAGGGTGAGCAATCAGCCCCAGCATTTT; CDR3 protein: CATSSRVSNQPQHF
D gene: TRBD2; V gene: TRBV19; clone size: few; J gene: TRBJ2-1; CDR3 DNA: TGTGCCAGTAGTATTCAGCGGGAGATTTCCTACAATGAGCAGTTCTTC; CDR3 protein: CASSIQREISYNEQFF
D gene: TRBD2; V gene: TRBV7-2; clone size: many; J gene: TRBJ2-1; CDR3 DNA: TGTGCCAGCAGCTTAGAAGAGTTTAGGTTAGCGGGATACTACCCTCCCAATGAGCAGTTCTTC; CDR3 protein: CASSLEEFRLAGYYPPNEQFF
D gene: -; V gene: TRBV18; clone size: once; J gene: TRBJ2-3; CDR3 DNA: TGTGCCAGCTCACCCCTTCGGCTGGCACCAACCACAGATACGCAGTATTTT; CDR3 protein: CASSPLRLAPTTDTQYF
D gene: -; V gene: TRBV7-2; clone size: once; J gene: TRBJ1-5; CDR3 DNA: TGTGCCAGCTCCAAACCGGGAGACAATCAGCCCCAGCATTTT; CDR3 protein: CASSKPGDNQPQHF
D gene: TRBD1; V gene: TRBV15; clone size: -; J gene: TRBJ2-5; CDR3 DNA: TGTGCCACCGCGACAGGGCAAGAGACCCAGTACTTC; CDR3 protein: CATATGQETQYF
D gene: TRBD2; V gene: TRBV6-2/TRBV6-3; clone size: many; J gene: TRBJ2-2; CDR3 DNA: TGTGCCAGCAGACCTAGCGGGACGGGGGAGCTGTTTTTT; CDR3 protein: CASRPSGTGELFF
D gene: -; V gene: TRBV7-8; clone size: few; J gene: TRBJ1-6; CDR3 DNA: TGTGCCAGCAGCCAGCGGCGGAGCTCCTATAATTCACCCCTCCACTTT; CDR3 protein: CASSQRRSSYNSPLHF
D gene: -; V gene: TRBV27; clone size: -; J gene: TRBJ1-1; CDR3 DNA: TGTGCCAGCAGTCATCTGAAGGACGGGAACACTGAAGCTTTCTTT; CDR3 protein: CASSHLKDGNTEAFF
D gene: -; V gene: TRBV5-6; clone size: -; J gene: TRBJ2-3; CDR3 DNA: TGTGCCAGCAGCTTGTGGAGGGCCACAGATACGCAGTATTTT; CDR3 protein: CASSLWRATDTQYF
D gene: -; V gene: TRBV7-2; clone size: -; J gene: TRBJ2-5; CDR3 DNA: TGTGCCAGCAGCTTAGTAGCACTAGTGGAGACCCAGTACTTC; CDR3 protein: CASSLVALVETQYF
D gene: TRBD2; V gene: TRBV27; clone size: -; J gene: TRBJ2-2; CDR3 DNA: TGTGCCAGCACCACCGGGACTAAATACACCGGGGAGCTGTTTTTT; CDR3 protein: CASTTGTKYTGELFF
D gene: -; V gene: TRBV6-1; clone size: medium-sized; J gene: TRBJ2-3; CDR3 DNA: TGTGCCAGCAGCCTCAGAACGGGAGGCACAGATACGCAGTATTTT; CDR3 protein: CASSLRTGGTDTQYF
D gene: -; V gene: TRBV15; clone size: -; J gene: TRBJ1-2; CDR3 DNA: TGTGCCACCAGCAGAGACCTCTCCCCAGATGGCTACACCTTC; CDR3 protein: CATSRDLSPDGYTF
D gene: -; V gene: TRBV24-1; clone size: -; J gene: TRBJ2-5; CDR3 DNA: TGTGCCACCAGTGATTCTAGGCCGTACCAAGAGACCCAGTACTTC; CDR3 protein: CATSDSRPYQETQYF
D gene: TRBD2; V gene: TRBV12-3/TRBV12-4; clone size: -; J gene: TRBJ2-5; CDR3 DNA: TGTGCCAGCAGTTGGACTAGCGGGGCGGAGACCCAGTACTTC; CDR3 protein: CASSWTSGAETQYF
D gene: TRBD1; V gene: TRBV7-2; clone size: few; J gene: TRBJ1-2; CDR3 DNA: TGTGCCAGCAGCTCACAGACAGGGGGGGATGGAGGCTACACCTTC; CDR3 protein: CASSSQTGGDGGYTF
D gene: -; V gene: TRBV6-6; clone size: few; J gene: TRBJ1-6; CDR3 DNA: TGTGCCAGCAGCAACAGGGAGGTCGGGAATTCACCCCTCCACTTT; CDR3 protein: CASSNREVGNSPLHF
D gene: -; V gene: TRBV4-3; clone size: -; J gene: TRBJ1-6; CDR3 DNA: TGCGCCAGCAGCCTGGGGTGGGATTCACCCCTCCACTTT; CDR3 protein: CASSLGWDSPLHF
D gene: -; V gene: TRBV11-2; clone size: many; J gene: TRBJ2-3; CDR3 DNA: TGTGCCAGCAGCCAACCCCGAGCGACTAGCACAGATACGCAGTATTTT; CDR3 protein: CASSQPRATSTDTQYF
D gene: -; V gene: TRBV6-1; clone size: -; J gene: TRBJ1-6; CDR3 DNA: TGTGCCAGCAGTGAAGCGGGCTGGAATTCACCCCTCCACTTT; CDR3 protein: CASSEAGWNSPLHF
D gene: -; V gene: TRBV4-1; clone size: -; J gene: TRBJ1-4; CDR3 DNA: TGCGCCAGCAGCCAAGATCGGGGTAATGAAAAACTGTTTTTT; CDR3 protein: CASSQDRGNEKLFF
D gene: TRBD2; V gene: TRBV6-1; clone size: few; J gene: TRBJ2-1; CDR3 DNA: TGTGCCAGCAGTGAGGGGACTAGCGGGAACAATGAGCAGTTCTTC; CDR3 protein: CASSEGTSGNNEQFF
D gene: -; V gene: TRBV6-2/TRBV6-3; clone size: many; J gene: TRBJ2-3; CDR3 DNA: TGTGCCAGCAGTTACTTTGGGACAAGGGTGACAGATACGCAGTATTTT; CDR3 protein: CASSYFGTRVTDTQYF
D gene: -; V gene: TRBV5-4; clone size: -; J gene: TRBJ2-5; CDR3 DNA: TGTGCCAGCAGCTCCCCAGAGGGCCTAGAGACCCAGTACTTC; CDR3 protein: CASSSPEGLETQYF
D gene: -; V gene: TRBV7-2; clone size: few; J gene: TRBJ1-6; CDR3 DNA: TGTGCCAGCAGCTTACAGGGTTATTCACCCCTCCACTTT; CDR3 protein: CASSLQGYSPLHF
D gene: -; V gene: TRBV4-1; clone size: -; J gene: TRBJ2-7; CDR3 DNA: TGCGCCAGCAGCCCGTTCGAGCGCTCCTACGAGCAGTACTTC; CDR3 protein: CASSPFERSYEQYF
D gene: -; V gene: TRBV7-3; clone size: -; J gene: TRBJ2-3; CDR3 DNA: TGTGCCAGCAGCTACCGTTTAGGTTCAGATACGCAGTATTTT; CDR3 protein: CASSYRLGSDTQYF
D gene: -; V gene: TRBV20-1; clone size: -; J gene: TRBJ1-1; CDR3 DNA: TGCAGTGCTAGACACAGTAACACTGAAGCTTTCTTT; CDR3 protein: CSARHSNTEAFF
D gene: -; V gene: TRBV27; clone size: -; J gene: TRBJ1-4; CDR3 DNA: TGTGCCAGCAGACTTCGGGCCTCAACTAATGAAAAACTGTTTTTT; CDR3 protein: CASRLRASTNEKLFF
D gene: -; V gene: TRBV20-1; clone size: -; J gene: TRBJ2-3; CDR3 DNA: TGCAGTGCTAACCCCGGGGTGGAGAACACAGATACGCAGTATTTT; CDR3 protein: CSANPGVENTDTQYF
D gene: -; V gene: TRBV5-3; clone size: -; J gene: TRBJ2-1; CDR3 DNA: TGTGCCAGAAAATTCCACAATGAGCAGTTCTTC; CDR3 protein: CARKFHNEQFF
D gene: -; V gene: TRBV6-1; clone size: few; J gene: TRBJ2-7; CDR3 DNA: TGTGCCAGCAGTGAACGGTACGAGCAGTACTTC; CDR3 protein: CASSERYEQYF